Listed here is a single T cell receptor beta chain. Noted time point: blood 2 weeks post-SBRT. Described treatment: 15 Gy SBRT to primary tumor, nephrectomy 4 weeks later. The ends lost 2 bases at V and 5 bases at J; junction bases unmatched: 21. The CDR3 consists of 21 residues. Germline V CDR1 and CDR2: SGHVS, FQNEAQ. The assay was immunoSEQ multiplex PCR, and TCRdb's table has in-frame clones only and misses some. The sample contains tens of thousands of clones, around 77% of which appear only once. These data are taken from a study of radiation and T cells in renal cell carcinoma. Study background: Nephrectomy followed 15 Gy stereotactic body radiation by 4 weeks.

The V gene is TRBV7-8, the J gene TRBJ2-1; 10 bases align to TRBD1. This receptor was taken from a man between 60 and 75 years old with renal cell carcinoma. The sequencing used blood, collected from a patient whose treatment included radiotherapy and nephrectomy. The CDR3 DNA sequence: TGTGCCAGCAGCTTATCATTTTGGTTCCGGGACAGGGGTCTACTACACAATGAGCAGTTCTTC. The encoded protein is CASSLSFWFRDRGLLHNEQFF.